This T cell receptor beta chain was documented in a study of T-cell reconstitution after alpha-beta-depleted transplantation in children. V lost 2 bases, J lost 2 bases, and 13 bases lay in between. Germline assignment: CDR1 MGHRA and CDR2 YSYEKL. The CDR3 contains 17 residues. Unique molecular identifiers were incorporated during preparation of the TCRbeta library. Via MiXCR, TCRdb re-called the PCR reads, giving one row per CDR3 protein. The data show 75,000 to 90,000 distinct CDR3 sequences, with 12% to 15% seen just once and around 26% held by the top ten. Findings of the study overall: There were reportedly several hundred expanded graft clones from which alpha-beta T cells came about two months after transplant. For some patients, TCRbeta diversity was high at day 60 because of recipient T cells and thymic progenitors that survived. Hyperexpanded clones declined; after one year, newly produced T cells mostly supplied diversity.

This clonotype counts as medium-sized. As yet, its antigen is unknown. J is TRBJ2-6 and V is TRBV4-1; the D is unclear. Here the sequenced sample was PBMCs, mostly from graft donor cells, taken 180 days after TCRalphabeta/CD19-depleted stem cell transplant. The clonotype was recovered from a male patient aged 2 to 9 who had a stem cell transplant for acute lymphoblastic leukemia, so the T cells may come from the graft donor. Here the CDR3 reads CASSQIHISTGANVLTF. The CDR3 coding sequence is TGCGCCAGCAGCCAAATACACATTTCCACTGGGGCCAACGTCCTGACTTTC.